This T cell receptor beta chain was recovered during a study of T cells in Graves' hyperthyroidism and ophthalmopathy. Notes on the study in general: Most expanded thyroid clonotypes above 0.001 also appeared in blood. The model anticipated ophthalmopathy a median approximately six months pre-onset.

Those patients with uncontrolled infection, other autoimmune disease, pregnancy or lactation were excluded. From RNA transcripts, TCR beta CDR3 regions were amplified. TCR CDR3 underwent first-round RT-PCR with the HTBI primer set. TCRdb recomputed calls from the multiplex PCR reads with MiXCR, one row per CDR3 protein. Among 500,000 to 600,000 distinct CDR3 sequences listed, around 45% were seen once. This clonotype was seen repeatedly, ten times or more. The antigen remains unidentified. The germline gives CDR1 SGHAT, CDR2 FQNNGV. The CDR3 runs to 10 residues. V shed 5 bases and J shed 10 bases, with 8 bases lying between them.

This TCR was sampled from an adult woman with Graves' disease, either hyperthyroidism or ophthalmopathy (not recorded which). This rearrangement joins TRBV11-2 to TRBJ2-5, with D possibly TRBD2 on 5 matching bases. Sequenced input: peripheral blood or thyroid tissue (not recorded which). The CDR3 here is CASSLRDQYF. The CDR3 DNA is TGTGCCAGCAGCCTACGGGACCAGTACTTC.